Listed below are T cell receptor beta chains from one sample, sequenced in a study of blood T cells in healthy people across ages. MiXCR, applied by TCRdb to the 5' RACE reads, yields one record per CDR3 protein. This table holds 800,000 to 950,000 distinct CDR3 sequences, about 36% found once. Sequenced sample: blood. The receptors were sampled from a man between 18 and 29 years old in good health. Each CDR3 is given with its conserved first and last residue. The D gene is left open where the match is weak. The listing skips clone size in some rows; elsewhere it reads once, few, many or a size class.

d_gene	abundance	len	v_gene	j_gene	CDR3aa	CDR3nt
.	.	14	TRBV6-5	TRBJ1-2	CASSPIYTSYGYTF	TGTGCCAGCAGTCCAATTTACACCTCCTATGGCTACACCTTC
.	many	13	TRBV5-1	TRBJ2-2	CASSLGSTGELFF	TGTGCCAGCAGCTTAGGCTCGACCGGGGAGCTGTTTTTT
.	few	14	TRBV9	TRBJ1-1	CASTFGSMNTEAFF	TGTGCCAGCACCTTCGGGTCCATGAACACTGAAGCTTTCTTT
.	once	15	TRBV2	TRBJ2-1	CASSEFGTPQETQFF	TGTGCCAGCAGTGAATTCGGGACTCCCCAAGAGACCCAGTTCTTC
TRBD1	few	14	TRBV12-3/TRBV12-4	TRBJ1-2	CASSRGARGGGYTF	TGTGCCAGCAGTAGGGGAGCCAGGGGGGGTGGCTACACCTTC
.	.	17	TRBV4-3	TRBJ1-2	CASSQVLRSLYYNGYTF	TGCGCCAGCAGCCAAGTCCTGAGGAGCCTTTACTATAATGGCTACACCTTC
TRBD1	few	15	TRBV11-1	TRBJ2-2	CASSVDRMDTGELFF	TGTGCCAGCAGCGTGGACAGGATGGACACCGGGGAGCTGTTTTTT
.	many	12	TRBV29-1	TRBJ2-7	CSAQDGPYEQYF	TGCAGCGCACAAGACGGACCCTACGAGCAGTACTTC
.	once	12	TRBV18	TRBJ2-3	CASLGPADTQYF	TGTGCCAGCTTAGGTCCCGCAGATACGCAGTATTTT
.	.	15	TRBV7-9	TRBJ1-4	CASSFAEESNEKLFF	TGTGCCAGCAGCTTTGCGGAAGAGTCTAATGAAAAACTGTTTTTT
TRBD1	.	14	TRBV20-1	TRBJ2-2	CSASRAGGTGELFF	TGCAGTGCTAGCCGGGCAGGGGGCACCGGGGAACTGTTTTTT
.	few	16	TRBV4-3	TRBJ2-7	CASSQAQAGEFYEQYF	TGCGCCAGCAGCCAAGCCCAGGCAGGGGAATTCTACGAGCAGTACTTC
.	.	13	TRBV7-9	TRBJ2-5	CASSLRDVDEQYF	TGTGCCAGCAGCTTACGGGATGTCGATGAGCAGTACTTC
.	.	13	TRBV28	TRBJ1-3	CASSSWSGNTIYF	TGTGCCAGCAGCTCGTGGTCTGGAAACACCATATATTTT
.	.	14	TRBV4-1	TRBJ2-1	CASSQSASRDEQFF	TGCGCCAGCAGCCAGTCGGCTAGCCGGGATGAGCAGTTCTTC
.	.	14	TRBV29-1	TRBJ2-1	CSVDASPLYNEQFF	TGCAGCGTTGACGCCTCCCCCCTCTACAATGAGCAGTTCTTC
TRBD1	.	14	TRBV7-9	TRBJ2-3	CASSSDRADDTQYF	TGTGCCAGCAGCTCGGACAGGGCGGACGATACGCAGTATTTT
TRBD1	few	14	TRBV12-3/TRBV12-4	TRBJ1-2	CASSPRTGVYGYTF	TGTGCCAGCAGTCCCCGGACAGGGGTCTATGGCTACACCTTC
.	.	14	TRBV5-1	TRBJ1-2	CASSLDPGTKGYTF	TGCGCCAGCAGCTTGGATCCAGGGACGAAGGGCTACACCTTC
.	.	12	TRBV4-1	TRBJ2-1	CASSQDYDEQFF	TGCGCCAGCAGCCAAGATTACGATGAGCAGTTCTTC
TRBD1	few	15	TRBV15	TRBJ1-1	CATSSITGASTEAFF	TGTGCCACCAGCAGTATAACAGGGGCAAGCACTGAAGCTTTCTTT
.	few	15	TRBV12-3/TRBV12-4	TRBJ2-3	CASSFAEFSTDTQYF	TGTGCCAGCAGTTTCGCGGAATTTAGCACAGATACGCAGTATTTT
.	once	15	TRBV5-1	TRBJ1-5	CASSLAGLGNRPQHF	TGCGCCAGCAGCTTAGCCGGGCTGGGCAATCGGCCCCAGCATTTT
.	.	13	TRBV7-3	TRBJ2-7	CASSHTRPYEQYF	TGTGCCAGCAGCCACACACGGCCCTACGAGCAGTACTTC
TRBD1	.	17	TRBV10-3	TRBJ1-1	CAISESHGQGLNTEAFF	TGTGCCATCAGTGAGTCGCACGGACAGGGTTTGAACACTGAAGCTTTCTTT
.	.	14	TRBV7-2	TRBJ1-2	CASSSRHSNYGYTF	TGTGCCAGCAGCTCCAGACATTCGAACTATGGCTACACCTTC
TRBD2	.	18	TRBV20-1	TRBJ2-5	CSARDPDTAGANYNEQYF	TGCAGTGCTAGAGATCCTGATACAGCGGGGGCCAATTACAATGAGCAGTACTTC
TRBD1	many	15	TRBV14	TRBJ1-2	CASSQVDRGMDGYTF	TGTGCCAGCAGCCAAGTGGACAGGGGTATGGATGGCTACACCTTC
.	many	14	TRBV7-2	TRBJ2-5	CASSLGPAEETQYF	TGTGCCAGCAGCTTAGGGCCCGCGGAAGAGACCCAGTACTTC
.	few	17	TRBV25-1	TRBJ2-4	CASSESRGTVAKNIQYF	TGTGCCAGCAGTGAATCGAGGGGGACGGTAGCCAAAAACATTCAGTACTTC
.	once	13	TRBV11-2	TRBJ2-5	CASSTIGPETQYF	TGTGCCAGCAGCACAATAGGTCCAGAGACCCAGTACTTC
.	.	13	TRBV12-3/TRBV12-4	TRBJ2-3	CASRRGSADTQYF	TGTGCCAGCAGGCGGGGAAGCGCAGATACGCAGTATTTT
.	.	17	TRBV13	TRBJ2-5	CASSLVGIGGVEETQYF	TGTGCCAGCAGCTTAGTTGGAATAGGGGGTGTTGAAGAGACCCAGTACTTC
TRBD2	.	15	TRBV6-2/TRBV6-3	TRBJ2-3	CASRRLAGYTDTQYF	TGTGCCAGCAGGCGACTAGCGGGATACACAGATACGCAGTATTTT
TRBD2	few	18	TRBV7-2	TRBJ2-5	CASSLALSSGGYQETQYF	TGTGCCAGCAGCTTAGCGCTCTCTAGCGGGGGATATCAAGAGACCCAGTACTTC
TRBD1	many	13	TRBV29-1	TRBJ2-1	CSVGHRGDNEQFF	TGCAGCGTTGGCCACAGGGGGGACAATGAGCAGTTCTTC
.	few	14	TRBV28	TRBJ2-3	CASSRPGGSDTQYF	TGTGCCAGCAGCCGGCCCGGGGGATCAGATACGCAGTATTTT
.	.	11	TRBV7-2	TRBJ2-7	CASALYNEQYF	TGTGCCAGCGCATTGTACAATGAGCAGTACTTC
.	many	11	TRBV29-1	TRBJ2-5	CSATGEETQYF	TGCAGCGCAACCGGGGAAGAGACCCAGTACTTC
TRBD2	few	16	TRBV7-9	TRBJ2-7	CASSLVSGGTANEQYF	TGTGCCAGCAGCTTAGTGAGCGGGGGGACAGCAAACGAGCAGTACTTC